The rows below give T cell receptor beta chains drawn from one sample of a study of cytomegalovirus exposure and HLA in healthy donors. Sequencing used immunoSEQ multiplex PCR; TCRdb keeps in-frame clones, though not all of them. Of 120,000 or so clones listed, around 84% are singletons. The specimen sequenced was PBMCs. These receptors all come from a woman in her 30s in good health and CMV-seronegative. Both conserved end residues are part of each CDR3. D genes are given only for firm matches. Size values are once, few and many counts, or a class for expanded clones, and some rows have none.

TRBV9,TRBJ2-6,NA,NA,CASSLSLAGANVLTF,TGTGCCAGCAGTCTAAGTCTGGCTGGGGCCAACGTCCTGACTTTC
TRBV19,TRBJ2-7,TRBD1,NA,CASRLTGTGNYEQYF,TGTGCCAGCAGACTAACCGGGACAGGGAATTACGAGCAGTACTTC
TRBV10-3,TRBJ1-4,NA,NA,CAISRGGSNEKLFF,TGTGCCATCAGCCGCGGTGGTAGTAATGAAAAACTGTTTTTT
TRBV4-3,TRBJ1-2,NA,NA,CASSQDSSQGGYGYTF,TGCGCCAGCAGCCAAGATTCGAGTCAGGGTGGCTATGGCTACACCTTC
TRBV13,TRBJ1-1,TRBD1,NA,CASSVAGTGGTEAFF,TGTGCCAGCAGCGTCGCCGGGACAGGGGGAACTGAAGCTTTCTTT
TRBV4-1,TRBJ2-4,NA,few,CASSQGSMRGPRTDILIQYF,TGCGCCAGCAGCCAAGGGTCCATGCGGGGGCCCCGTACGGATATTCTCATTCAGTACTTC
TRBV27,TRBJ2-3,TRBD2,NA,CASSSLPGLAGVSTDTQYF,TGTGCCAGCAGTTCGCTTCCGGGACTAGCGGGAGTAAGCACAGATACGCAGTATTTT
TRBV6-5,TRBJ2-7,TRBD1,NA,CASSSTGTGFYEQYF,TGTGCCAGCAGTTCGACCGGGACAGGGTTCTACGAGCAGTACTTC
TRBV30,TRBJ2-3,TRBD2,NA,CAWSVAGLAGATDTQYF,TGTGCCTGGAGTGTGGCCGGCTTAGCGGGGGCCACAGATACGCAGTATTTT
TRBV30,TRBJ1-1,NA,few,CAHEEYTEAFF,TGTGCCCATGAGGAGTACACTGAAGCTTTCTTT
TRBV4-3,TRBJ2-1,TRBD2,NA,CASSQDGGRVYNEQFF,TGCGCCAGCAGCCAAGATGGCGGGAGGGTTTACAATGAGCAGTTCTTC
TRBV27,TRBJ2-1,NA,NA,CASSLGLYNEQFF,TGTGCCAGCAGTTTAGGCCTCTACAATGAGCAGTTCTTC
TRBV30,TRBJ2-3,TRBD1,NA,CAWSVAGRGLNQYF,TGTGCCTGGAGTGTAGCCGGCAGGGGGCTGAATCAGTATTTT
TRBV18,TRBJ1-1,TRBD1,NA,CASSPDRVNTEAFF,TGTGCTAGCTCACCAGACAGGGTCAACACTGAAGCTTTCTTT
TRBV5-1,TRBJ2-1,TRBD1,few,CASSLSSGQGAQGVRFF,TGCGCCAGCAGCTTGTCGTCGGGACAGGGGGCGCAGGGGGTTCGGTTCTTC
TRBV7-9,TRBJ1-2,NA,NA,CASSSRVGDGYTF,TGTGCCAGCAGCTCGAGGGTTGGAGATGGCTACACCTTC
TRBV6-6,TRBJ2-2,NA,NA,CASREGRIAGELFF,TGTGCCAGCAGGGAAGGGAGAATTGCCGGGGAGCTGTTTTTT
TRBV5-1,TRBJ2-2,NA,NA,CASSLQGRELFF,TGCGCCAGCAGCCTTCAGGGTAGGGAGCTGTTTTTT
TRBV5-1,TRBJ1-1,NA,NA,CASSPEGLNTEAFF,TGCGCCAGCTCGCCGGAGGGTCTGAACACTGAAGCTTTCTTT
TRBV30,TRBJ1-2,NA,NA,CAWSGTALNYGYTF,TGTGCCTGGAGTGGGACAGCTTTAAACTATGGCTACACCTTC
TRBV6-5,TRBJ1-4,NA,NA,CASRLGRRNNEKLFF,TGTGCCAGCAGACTAGGACGGAGGAATAATGAAAAACTGTTTTTT
TRBV30,TRBJ1-1,TRBD1,NA,CAWNRGSNTEAFF,TGTGCCTGGAACAGGGGGAGTAATACTGAAGCTTTCTTT
TRBV6-1,TRBJ2-7,TRBD2,few,CASRPSGTYEQYF,TGTGCCAGCAGGCCTAGCGGAACCTACGAGCAGTACTTC
TRBV21-1,TRBJ1-2,NA,few,CASSKVRVNYGYTF,TGTGCCAGCAGCAAAGTCAGGGTTAACTATGGCTACACCTTC
TRBV5-1,TRBJ1-2,TRBD1,NA,CASSQDRDYGYTF,TGCGCCAGCAGCCAGGACAGGGACTATGGCTACACCTTC
TRBV29-1,TRBJ2-7,NA,NA,CSVEKGFGGDPSSYEQYF,TGCAGCGTTGAAAAGGGGTTTGGTGGAGATCCAAGCTCCTACGAGCAGTACTTC
TRBV20-1,TRBJ1-1,NA,NA,CTLTGNTEAFF,TGCACCCTGACAGGGAACACTGAAGCTTTCTTT